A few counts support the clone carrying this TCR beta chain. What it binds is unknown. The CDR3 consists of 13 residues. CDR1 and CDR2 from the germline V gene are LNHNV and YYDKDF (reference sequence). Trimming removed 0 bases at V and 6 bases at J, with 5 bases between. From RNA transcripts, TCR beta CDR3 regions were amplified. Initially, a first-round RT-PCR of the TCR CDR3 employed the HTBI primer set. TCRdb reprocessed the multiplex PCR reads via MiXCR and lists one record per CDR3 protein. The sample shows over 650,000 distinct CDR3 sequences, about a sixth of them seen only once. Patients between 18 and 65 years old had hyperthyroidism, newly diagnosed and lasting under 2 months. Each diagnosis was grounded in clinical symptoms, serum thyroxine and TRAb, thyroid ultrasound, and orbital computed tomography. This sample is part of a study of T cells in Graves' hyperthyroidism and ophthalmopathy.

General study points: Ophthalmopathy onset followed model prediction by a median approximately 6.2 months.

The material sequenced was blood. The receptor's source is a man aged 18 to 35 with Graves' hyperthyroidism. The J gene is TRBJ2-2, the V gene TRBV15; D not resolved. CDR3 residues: CATSREEAGELFF. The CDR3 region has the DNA TGTGCCACCAGCAGAGAAGAAGCCGGGGAGCTGTTTTTT.